This T cell receptor beta chain was recorded in a study of cytomegalovirus exposure and HLA in healthy donors. Study-wide background: Among the 300 to 450 genotyped donors, approximately 81% were placed in the Caucasian-associated ancestry cluster.

Study-wide results and caveats: In all likelihood, a cluster of highly shared sequence variants was a sequencing artifact. Sequencing depth roughly uniform across donors was assumed in presence/absence analyses. It was around 160 TCR beta chains that were listed as cytomegalovirus-associated.

60 Vbeta and 13 Jbeta primers were used in PCR. The assay was immunoSEQ multiplex PCR, and TCRdb's table has in-frame clones only and misses some. Counted here are 150,000 to 200,000 clones, roughly 78% occurring once; the ten biggest clones make up 4.4%. The table lists this clone with a few counts. Its antigen is as yet unknown. Sequencing input: PBMCs. The sequence was collected from a woman aged 30 to 39 in good health and CMV-seropositive.

CDR3 DNA: TGCAGCGTTGATGGGGTAGCGGAGTACAATGAGCAGTTCTTC. Its protein is CSVDGVAEYNEQFF. J is TRBJ2-1 and V is TRBV29-1; perhaps TRBD2 as D (6 bases). CDR1 and CDR2 (germline): SQVTM, ANQGSEA. The CDR3 consists of 14 residues. Trimming stripped 3 bases from V and 4 bases from J, with 13 bases between.